The next 17 T cell receptor beta chains were all read from a single sample in a study of blood T cells in healthy people across ages. Primers used in a second PCR of about 7 to 12 cycles were a sample-barcoded 5' primer and a J-beta primer mix. TCRdb independently ran MiXCR on the 5' RACE reads; one entry per CDR3 protein. Of about 930,000 distinct CDR3 sequences in the sample, 25% to 30% are singletons; the top ten hold about 9.4%. The same sample was also studied in work on T cells of mothers and their children.

Material: blood. The origin of the receptors is a middle-aged woman in good health.

This clonotype was counted between two and nine times. The V and J genes are TRBV20-1 and TRBJ2-3; D possibly corresponds to TRBD1 (5 bases). The CDR3 is 14 amino acids. Germline V lookup: CDR1 DFQATT, CDR2 SNEGSKA (reference sequence). Trimming cost V 2 bases and J 0 bases, with 9 bases left between them. As DNA, the CDR3 is TGCAGTGCTAGACCCCAGGGTAGCACAGATACGCAGTATTTT. Its translation is CSARPQGSTDTQYF.

This chain connects TRBV7-8 to TRBJ2-5; 8 bases are a match to TRBD1. The J call is uncertain, as TRBJ2-7 better fits the DNA end. The CDR3 has 15 residues. The germline CDR1 and CDR2 sequences are SGHVS and FQNEAQ. The CDR3 reads CASSHGTGDRYEQYF. The CDR3 DNA reads as TGTGCCAGCAGCCACGGGACAGGTGATAGGTACGAGCAGTACTTC.

The chain combines TRBV12-3 or TRBV12-4 with TRBJ2-2, with D unclear. This CDR3 region has 14 residues. Trimming took off 0 bases at V and 4 bases at J, with 6 bases between the two ends. The CDR3 spells CASSLARVTGELFF. In DNA, the CDR3 is TGTGCCAGCAGTTTAGCTAGGGTCACCGGGGAGCTGTTTTTT.

In this sample, this clonotype turned up a few times. The J gene is TRBJ2-7, the V gene TRBV11-2; 14 bases fit TRBD2. The CDR3 consists of 14 residues. The germline V gene has CDR1 SGHAT and CDR2 FQNNGV. V lost 0 bases to trimming and J lost 12 bases; unmatched junction nucleotides: 4. The CDR3 coding sequence is TGTGCCAGCAGCTTAGAGGCCGGGACTAGCGGGAGGTACTTC. Residues: CASSLEAGTSGRYF.

V usage is TRBV7-2 and J usage is TRBJ1-1; 7 positions match TRBD1. V was clipped by 0 bases and J by 9 bases; unmatched bases: 10. CDR1 is SGHTA and CDR2 is FQGNSA in the germline V gene. This CDR3 is 15 amino acids long. In DNA form, the CDR3 reads TGTGCCAGCAGCTTAGCGGGGAGGGGGCGTACTAAAGCTTTCTTT. It encodes CASSLAGRGRTKAFF.

J is TRBJ2-5 and V is TRBV6-5, with D possibly TRBD1 on 5 matching bases. The ends were cut back, 4 bases at V and 7 bases at J, with 13 bases in the middle. CDR3 length: 13 residues. Germline V gives CDR1 MNHEY, CDR2 SVGAGI. CDR3 coding DNA: TGTGCCAGCAGTTCGGACACTGGCGGGACCCAGTACTTC. Protein product: CASSSDTGGTQYF.

This clonotype came up many times. CDR3 in amino acids: CASSLVTSSIEQYF. The CDR3 DNA reads TGTGCCAGCAGCTTAGTTACTAGCAGTATCGAGCAGTACTTC. The chain employs TRBV7-8 and TRBJ2-7; maybe TRBD2 (6 bases). This CDR3 is built from 14 residues. V dropped 1 base and J dropped 6 bases, with 13 bases sitting between them. Germline CDR1 is SGHVS and CDR2 is FQNEAQ. Variable domain in full (rest from reference TRBV7-8 and TRBJ2-7): GAGVSQSPRYKVAKRGQDVALRCDPISGHVSLFWYQQALGQGPEFLTYFQNEAQLDKSGLPSDRFFAERPEGSVSTLKIQRTQQEDSAVYLCASSLVTSSIEQYFGPGTRLTVT.

The chain employs TRBV20-1 and TRBJ1-6; no firm D call. This CDR3 spans 11 amino acids. Trimming stripped 0 bases from V and 10 bases from J, with 4 bases between. CDR1 is DFQATT and CDR2 is SNEGSKA in the germline V gene (reference sequence). The CDR3 DNA sequence: TGCAGTGCTAGAGAGGTATCACCCCTCCACTTT. Translated, it gives CSAREVSPLHF.

Comments on this clonotype: A much more abundant neighbour one base away suggests this may be a read error. The chain has TRBV20-1 and TRBJ2-7, with 7 bases that match TRBD2. Per the germline V gene, CDR1 is DFQATT and CDR2 is SNEGSKA (reference sequence). The V segment lost 3 bases and the J segment 2 bases; nucleotides outside the gene matches: 7. This CDR3 is 14 amino acids long. The DNA of the CDR3 is TGCAGTGCTAGTGAGGGAGGGATCCCCTACGAGCAGTACTTC. Translation gives CSASEGGIPYEQYF.

This clonotype has ten or more counts. The chain uses TRBV28 and TRBJ2-5; 8 bases are shared with TRBD1. J was trimmed by 4 bases and V by 5 bases; bases with no gene match: 12. The CDR3 contains 16 residues. Germline assignment: CDR1 MDHEN and CDR2 SYDVKM. CDR3 bases: TGTGCCAGCAGTACCCCGGGGACAGGTTTTCGAGAGACCCAGTACTTC. It is translated as CASSTPGTGFRETQYF.

This chain uses TRBV15 with TRBJ1-1, with unresolved D. This CDR3 spans 15 amino acids. Germline V gene lookup returns CDR1 LNHNV and CDR2 YYDKDF (reference sequence). Trimming stripped 2 bases from V and 2 bases from J, with 12 bases between. The CDR3 region is CATSRLEIDNTEAFF. As DNA, the CDR3 is TGTGCCACCAGCAGACTGGAGATCGACAACACTGAAGCTTTCTTT.

This clonotype has at least ten counts. The rearrangement links TRBV20-1 to TRBJ2-7; 12 nucleotides match TRBD2. CDR3 length: 15 amino acids. The germline V gene encodes CDR1 DFQATT and CDR2 SNEGSKA (reference sequence). Trimming removed 3 bases from V and 3 bases from J; junction bases left unmatched: 6. The DNA of the CDR3 is TGCAGTGCTAGGTCTAGCGGGGGGGCCATCTACGAGCAGTACTTC. Its protein is CSARSSGGAIYEQYF.

The table lists this clonotype with a few counts. Here the CDR3 DNA reads TGCGCCAGCAGCTTGGGAAGCGGACACTCTGGGGCCAACGTCCTGACTTTC. It is translated as CASSLGSGHSGANVLTF. This chain joins TRBV5-1 and TRBJ2-6; the D call may be TRBD1 or TRBD2 (5 bases each). CDR3 size: 17 residues. V was pared by 0 bases and J by 0 bases, with 10 bases between. The germline V gene has CDR1 SGHRS and CDR2 YFSETQ.

On this clonotype itself: One base away lies a much larger clone, so this may be a sequencing read error. This chain links TRBV20-1 with TRBJ2-5; 8 nucleotides align to TRBD2. CDR1 DFQATT and CDR2 SNEGSKA come from the germline V gene (reference sequence). The CDR3 has 14 amino acids. With 8 bases clipped from V and 1 base from J, the junction kept 9 bases outside the gene matches. The CDR3 coding sequence is TGCAGTACTGAGGAACTAGCGGTCCAAGAGACCCAGTACTTC. Amino acids: CSTEELAVQETQYF.

As for this clonotype: A much larger clone lies a single base off, so this may be a read error. This chain joins TRBV4-2 and TRBJ1-4; 10 bases are a match to TRBD1. The CDR3 is made up of 16 amino acids. The germline CDR1 and CDR2 sequences are LGHNA and YNFKEQ. CDR3 sequence reads: CASSQDGTGDNEKRFF. CDR3 nucleotide sequence: TGTGCCAGCAGCCAAGATGGGACAGGGGATAATGAAAAACGGTTTTTT.

The chain has TRBV10-3 and TRBJ2-1; D might be TRBD2 (8 bases). The CDR3 is 15 amino acids. V shed 5 bases and J shed 6 bases, with 17 bases lying between them. CDR1 is ENHRY, CDR2 SYGVKD, per germline. CDR3 region: CAISREGGGRNEQFF. The CDR3 DNA follows: TGTGCCATCAGTCGGGAGGGAGGGGGCCGCAATGAGCAGTTCTTC.

This clonotype was counted at least ten times. V gene TRBV7-8 combines with J gene TRBJ2-1, with 7 nucleotides matching TRBD2. J lost 3 bases, V lost 5 bases, and 10 bases had no gene match. CDR3 size: 16 residues. Per the germline V gene, CDR1 is SGHVS and CDR2 is FQNEAQ. This CDR3 is CASSPSLGGGYNEQFF. The DNA for the CDR3 is TGTGCCAGCAGCCCGTCTCTCGGCGGGGGCTACAATGAGCAGTTCTTC. The complete variable domain, with remaining parts taken from reference TRBV7-8 and TRBJ2-1, reads GAGVSQSPRYKVAKRGQDVALRCDPISGHVSLFWYQQALGQGPEFLTYFQNEAQLDKSGLPSDRFFAERPEGSVSTLKIQRTQQEDSAVYLCASSPSLGGGYNEQFFGPGTRLTVL.